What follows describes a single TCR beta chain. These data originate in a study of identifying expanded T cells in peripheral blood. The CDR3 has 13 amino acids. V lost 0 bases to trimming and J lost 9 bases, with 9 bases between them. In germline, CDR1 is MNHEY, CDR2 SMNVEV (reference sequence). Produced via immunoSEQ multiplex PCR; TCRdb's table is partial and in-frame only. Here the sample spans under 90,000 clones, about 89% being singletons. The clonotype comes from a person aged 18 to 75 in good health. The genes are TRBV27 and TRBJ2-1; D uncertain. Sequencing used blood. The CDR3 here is CASSLSRRSEQFF. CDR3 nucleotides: TGTGCCAGCAGTTTATCTAGGCGCAGTGAGCAGTTCTTC.